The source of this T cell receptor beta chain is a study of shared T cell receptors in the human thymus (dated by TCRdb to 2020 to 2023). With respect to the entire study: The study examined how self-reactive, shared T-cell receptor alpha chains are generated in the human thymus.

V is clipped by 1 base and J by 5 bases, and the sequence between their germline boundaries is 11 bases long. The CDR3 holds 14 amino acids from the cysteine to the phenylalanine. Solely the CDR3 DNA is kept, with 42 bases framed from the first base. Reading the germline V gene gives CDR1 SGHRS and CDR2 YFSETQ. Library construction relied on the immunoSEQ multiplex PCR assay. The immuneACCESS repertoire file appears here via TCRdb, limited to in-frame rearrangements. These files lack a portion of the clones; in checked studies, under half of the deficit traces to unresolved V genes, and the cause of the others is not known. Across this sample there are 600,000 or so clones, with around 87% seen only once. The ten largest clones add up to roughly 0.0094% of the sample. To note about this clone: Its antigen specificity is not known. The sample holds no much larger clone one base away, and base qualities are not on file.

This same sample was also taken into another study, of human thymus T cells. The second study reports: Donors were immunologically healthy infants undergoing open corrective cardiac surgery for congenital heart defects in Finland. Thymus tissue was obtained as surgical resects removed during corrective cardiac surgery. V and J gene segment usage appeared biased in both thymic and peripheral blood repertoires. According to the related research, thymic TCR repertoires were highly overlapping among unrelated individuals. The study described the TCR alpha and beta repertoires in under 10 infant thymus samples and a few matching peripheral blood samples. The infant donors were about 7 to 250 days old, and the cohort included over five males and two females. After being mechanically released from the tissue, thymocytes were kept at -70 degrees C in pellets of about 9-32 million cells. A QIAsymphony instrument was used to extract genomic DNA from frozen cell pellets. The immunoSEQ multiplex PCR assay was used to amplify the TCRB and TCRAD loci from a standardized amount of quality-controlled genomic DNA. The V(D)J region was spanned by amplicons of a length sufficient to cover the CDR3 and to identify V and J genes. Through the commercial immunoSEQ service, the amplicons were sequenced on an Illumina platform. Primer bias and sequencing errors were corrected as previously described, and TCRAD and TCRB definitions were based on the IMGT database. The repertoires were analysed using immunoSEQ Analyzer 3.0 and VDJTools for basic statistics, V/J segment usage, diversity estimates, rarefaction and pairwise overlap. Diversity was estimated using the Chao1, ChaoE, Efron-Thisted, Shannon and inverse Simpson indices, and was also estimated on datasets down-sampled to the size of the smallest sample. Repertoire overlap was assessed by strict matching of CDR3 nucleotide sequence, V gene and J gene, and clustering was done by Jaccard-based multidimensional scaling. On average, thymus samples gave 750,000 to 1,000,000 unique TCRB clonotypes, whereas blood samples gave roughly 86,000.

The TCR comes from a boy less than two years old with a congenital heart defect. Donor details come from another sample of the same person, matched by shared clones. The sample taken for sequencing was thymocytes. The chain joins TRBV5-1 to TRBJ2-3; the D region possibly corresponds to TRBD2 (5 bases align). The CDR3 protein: CASSLPEGKDTQYF. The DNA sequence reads TGCGCCAGCAGCTTGCCCGAGGGCAAAGATACGCAGTATTTT.